Below, 10 T cell receptor beta chains from the same sample are listed, as sequenced in a study of control samples from healthy donors and cancer patients (dated by TCRdb to the early 2020s). Library preparation used the immunoSEQ multiplex PCR assay. In its TCRdb copy, this immuneACCESS table keeps in-frame sequences only and misses some clones. Where compared with another copy, unresolved V genes explain less than half of these, and the others have no known cause. Present in this sample are under 30,000 clones, around 85% of which were seen just once. Clones ranked in the top ten supply around 7.1% of the sample. The sequenced sample was PBMCs. These receptors all stem from a woman aged 55-75 years with head and neck cancer.

V is TRBV3-1 (or the pseudogene TRBV3-2) and J is TRBJ2-7, with 10 bases matching TRBD1. CDR3 length: 14 residues. V was pared by 6 bases and J by 6 bases, with 8 bases of the junction left unmatched. Germline loops: CDR1 LGHDT, CDR2 YNNKEL (reference sequence). The chain's CDR3 is CASSYSGTGAEQYF. In nucleotides, the CDR3 is TGTGCCAGCAGTTATTCCGGGACAGGGGCCGAGCAGTACTTC.

The V gene is TRBV6-5, the J gene TRBJ2-7, with D possibly matching TRBD1 (5 bases). V lost 4 bases and J lost 4, with 20 bases in between. The CDR3 loop spans 16 amino acids. Germline values: CDR1 MNHEY, CDR2 SVGAGI. The CDR3 here is CASSFDSAFTGYEQYF. For the CDR3, the DNA is TGTGCCAGCAGTTTCGACAGCGCATTTACCGGGTACGAGCAGTACTTC.

The rearrangement uses TRBV18 and TRBJ2-2; the match to TRBD1 covers 7 bases. The V segment lost 6 bases and the J segment 8 bases; nucleotides outside the gene matches: 9. Germline V CDR1 and CDR2: KGHSH, LQKENI. The CDR3 totals 14 residues. CDR3: CASSRTGIPGELFF. DNA of the CDR3: TGTGCCAGCTCCCGGACAGGCATCCCAGGGGAGCTGTTTTTT.

The chain carries TRBV7-9 and TRBJ2-1; D might be TRBD1 or TRBD2, each matching 5 bases. V was shortened by 5 bases and J by 0 bases, with 17 bases between the two germline ends. CDR1 and CDR2 from the germline V gene are SEHNR and FQNEAQ (reference sequence). The CDR3 has 17 residues. CDR3 nucleotide sequence: TGTGCCAGCAGCGTCGGCCAGGGCGAGGGCTCCTACAATGAGCAGTTCTTC. Amino acid sequence: CASSVGQGEGSYNEQFF.

V and J are TRBV7-2 and TRBJ1-5; D is uncertain. The length of the CDR3 is 15 residues. Between the trimmed V and J ends, which lost 5 bases and 1 base, there was a span of 12 bases. The germline CDR1 and CDR2 sequences are SGHTA and FQGNSA. DNA of the CDR3: TGTGCCAGCAGCCGCGACCGGGCGAGCAATCAGCCCCAGCATTTT. Translating it yields CASSRDRASNQPQHF. Together with reference TRBV7-2 and TRBJ1-5, the CDR3 gives the full variable domain: GAGVSQSPSNKVTEKGKDVELRCDPISGHTALYWYRQSLGQGLEFLIYFQGNSAPDKSGLPSDRFSAERTGGSVSTLTIQRTQQEDSAVYLCASSRDRASNQPQHFGDGTRLSIL.

The chain joins TRBV27 to TRBJ1-6, with D maybe TRBD1 (6 bases). The CDR3 is made up of 15 amino acids. Germline values: CDR1 MNHEY, CDR2 SMNVEV (reference sequence). Deletions cut 2 bases from V and 10 bases from J, with 15 bases between. The CDR3 reads CASSLRAGTRSPLHF. The CDR3 coding sequence is TGTGCCAGCAGTTTAAGGGCCGGGACAAGATCACCCCTCCACTTT.

Only a few counts were recorded for this clone. CDR3: CASSLGNYRVPSGANVLTF. The CDR3 bases are TGTGCCAGCAGCTTAGGGAATTACAGGGTCCCCTCTGGGGCCAACGTCCTGACTTTC. The chain is built from TRBV11-2 and TRBJ2-6; a possible D gene is TRBD1 (6 bases). The CDR3 is made up of 19 amino acids. The ends were cut back, 1 base at V and 0 bases at J, with 16 bases in the middle. Germline V lookup: CDR1 SGHAT, CDR2 FQNNGV. The full variable domain, rest sourced from reference TRBV11-2 and TRBJ2-6, is EAGVAQSPRYKIIEKRQSVAFWCNPISGHATLYWYQQILGQGPKLLIQFQNNGVVDDSQLPKDRFSAERLKGVDSTLKIQPAKLEDSAVYLCASSLGNYRVPSGANVLTFGAGSRLTVL.

This clone came up a few times. The V and J genes are TRBV27 and TRBJ2-7; D not certain. V was shortened by 5 bases and J by 0 bases, with 20 bases between the two germline ends. The CDR3 runs 17 residues. Germline CDR1 reads MNHEY; CDR2 reads SMNVEV (reference sequence). DNA for the CDR3: TGTGCCAGCAGTCACCCCTTGCGAGGCCGCCTCTCCTACGAGCAGTACTTC. Amino acid sequence: CASSHPLRGRLSYEQYF.

V and J are TRBV5-1 and TRBJ1-1; D gene unclear. This CDR3 has 14 amino acids. The V and J ends lost 2 bases and 0 bases respectively, with 8 bases between them. Germline V gene data show CDR1 as SGHRS and CDR2 as YFSETQ. The CDR3 DNA follows: TGCGCCAGCAGCTTTGGAAATATGAACACTGAAGCTTTCTTT. This gives the protein CASSFGNMNTEAFF.

This clone was recorded once. The V gene is TRBV6-5, the J gene TRBJ2-7; TRBD1 agrees at 9 bases. Germline values: CDR1 MNHEY, CDR2 SVGAGI. Trimming cost V 5 bases and J 7 bases; bases outside gene matches: 9. This CDR3 comprises 14 residues. CDR3 in amino acids: CASSTRTGEREQYF. The CDR3 DNA reads as TGTGCCAGCAGTACCAGGACAGGGGAACGAGAGCAGTACTTC.